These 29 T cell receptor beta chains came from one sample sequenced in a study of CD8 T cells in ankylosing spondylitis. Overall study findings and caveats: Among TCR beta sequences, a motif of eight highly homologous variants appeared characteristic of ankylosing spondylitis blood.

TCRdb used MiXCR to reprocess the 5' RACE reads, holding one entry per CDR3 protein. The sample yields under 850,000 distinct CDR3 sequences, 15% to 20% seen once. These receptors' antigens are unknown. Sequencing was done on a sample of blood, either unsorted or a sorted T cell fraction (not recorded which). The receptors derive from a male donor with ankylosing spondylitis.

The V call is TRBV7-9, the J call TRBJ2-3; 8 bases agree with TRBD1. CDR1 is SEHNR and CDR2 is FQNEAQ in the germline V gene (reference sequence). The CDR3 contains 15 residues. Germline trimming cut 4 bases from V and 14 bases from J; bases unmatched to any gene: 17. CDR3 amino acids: CASSSTLGRGQVLYF. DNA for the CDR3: TGTGCCAGCAGCTCCACCTTGGGACGGGGACAGGTTCTGTATTTT.

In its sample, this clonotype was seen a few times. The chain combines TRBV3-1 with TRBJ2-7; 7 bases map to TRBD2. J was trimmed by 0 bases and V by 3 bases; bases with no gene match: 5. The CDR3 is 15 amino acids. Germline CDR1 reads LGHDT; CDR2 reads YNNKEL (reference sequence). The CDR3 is CASSHGASGSYEQYF. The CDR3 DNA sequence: TGTGCCAGCAGCCACGGGGCTAGCGGCTCCTACGAGCAGTACTTC.

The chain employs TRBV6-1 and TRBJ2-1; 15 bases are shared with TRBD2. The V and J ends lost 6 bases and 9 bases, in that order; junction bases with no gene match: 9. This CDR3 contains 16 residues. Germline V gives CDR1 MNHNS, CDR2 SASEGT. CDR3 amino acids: CASRGGLAGGRGEQFF. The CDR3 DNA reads TGTGCCAGCAGGGGGGGACTAGCGGGAGGCCGGGGTGAGCAGTTCTTC.

As DNA, the CDR3 is TGTGCCAGCAGCCTAAAAGGGTCCCAGGGGATGAACACTGAAGCTTTCTTT. Its protein is CASSLKGSQGMNTEAFF. The J gene is TRBJ1-1, the V gene TRBV7-9, with D tentatively TRBD1 (6 bases). The length of the CDR3 is 17 residues. Trimming took off 5 bases at V and 0 bases at J, with 19 bases between the two ends. Germline values: CDR1 SEHNR, CDR2 FQNEAQ (reference sequence).

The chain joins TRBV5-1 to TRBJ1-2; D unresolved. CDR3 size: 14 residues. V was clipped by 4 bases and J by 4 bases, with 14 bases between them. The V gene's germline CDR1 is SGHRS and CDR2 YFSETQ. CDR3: CASSVGGSRYGYTF. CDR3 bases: TGCGCCAGCAGCGTGGGAGGGTCGCGCTATGGCTACACCTTC.

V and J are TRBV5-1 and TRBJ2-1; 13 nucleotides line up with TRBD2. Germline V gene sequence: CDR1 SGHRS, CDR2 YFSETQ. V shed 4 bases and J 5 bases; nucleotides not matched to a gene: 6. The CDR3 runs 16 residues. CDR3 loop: CASSRTGTSGDNEQFF. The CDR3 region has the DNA TGCGCCAGCAGCAGAACCGGGACTAGCGGGGACAATGAGCAGTTCTTC.

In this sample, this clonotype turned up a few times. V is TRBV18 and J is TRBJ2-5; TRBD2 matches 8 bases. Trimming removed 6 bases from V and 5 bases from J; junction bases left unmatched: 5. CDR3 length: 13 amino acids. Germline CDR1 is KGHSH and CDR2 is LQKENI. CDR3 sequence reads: CASSSGIMETQYF. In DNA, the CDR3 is TGTGCCAGCTCTAGCGGGATTATGGAGACCCAGTACTTC.

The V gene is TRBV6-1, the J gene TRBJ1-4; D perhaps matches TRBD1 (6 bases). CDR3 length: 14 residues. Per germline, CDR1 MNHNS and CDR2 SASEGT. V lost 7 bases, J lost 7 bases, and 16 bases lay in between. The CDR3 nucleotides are TGTGCCAGCACCCGGACAGCCTCGGGTGAAAAACTGTTTTTT. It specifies CASTRTASGEKLFF.

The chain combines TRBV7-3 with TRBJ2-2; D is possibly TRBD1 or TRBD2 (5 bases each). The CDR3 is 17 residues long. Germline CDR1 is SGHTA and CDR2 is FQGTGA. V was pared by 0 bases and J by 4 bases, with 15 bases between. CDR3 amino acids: CASSLTSPGPRTGELFF. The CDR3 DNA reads TGTGCCAGCAGCTTAACATCCCCGGGACCCCGCACCGGGGAGCTGTTTTTT. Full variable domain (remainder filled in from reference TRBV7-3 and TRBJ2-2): GAGVSQTPSNKVTEKGKYVELRCDPISGHTALYWYRQSLGQGPEFLIYFQGTGAADDSGLPNDRFFAVRPEGSVSTLKIQRTERGDSAVYLCASSLTSPGPRTGELFFGEGSRLTVL.

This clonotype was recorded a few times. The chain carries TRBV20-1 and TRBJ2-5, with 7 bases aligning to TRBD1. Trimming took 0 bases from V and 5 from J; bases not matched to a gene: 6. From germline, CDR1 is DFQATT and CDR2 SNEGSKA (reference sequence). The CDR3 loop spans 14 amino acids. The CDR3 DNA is TGCAGTGCTAGAGAGAGGGGGCTTCGGGAGACCCAGTACTTC. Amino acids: CSARERGLRETQYF.

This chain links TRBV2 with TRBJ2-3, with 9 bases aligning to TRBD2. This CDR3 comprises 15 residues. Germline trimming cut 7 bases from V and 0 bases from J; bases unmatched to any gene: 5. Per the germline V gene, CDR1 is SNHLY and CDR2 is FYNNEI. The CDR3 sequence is CASTGTSSSTDTQYF. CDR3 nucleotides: TGTGCCAGCACAGGGACTAGCTCGAGCACAGATACGCAGTATTTT.

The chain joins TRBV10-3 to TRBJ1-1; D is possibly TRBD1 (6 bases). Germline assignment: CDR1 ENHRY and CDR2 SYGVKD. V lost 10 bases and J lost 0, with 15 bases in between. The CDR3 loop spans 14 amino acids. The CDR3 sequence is CATGSTGVNTEAFF. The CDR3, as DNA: TGTGCCACCGGATCGACAGGAGTGAACACTGAAGCTTTCTTT.

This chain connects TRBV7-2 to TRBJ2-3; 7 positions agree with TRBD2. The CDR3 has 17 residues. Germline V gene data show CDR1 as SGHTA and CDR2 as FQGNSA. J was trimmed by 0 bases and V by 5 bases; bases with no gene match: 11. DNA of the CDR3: TGTGCCAGCAGCACCGCCGGGGTAGCGGGCAGCACAGATACGCAGTATTTT. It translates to CASSTAGVAGSTDTQYF.

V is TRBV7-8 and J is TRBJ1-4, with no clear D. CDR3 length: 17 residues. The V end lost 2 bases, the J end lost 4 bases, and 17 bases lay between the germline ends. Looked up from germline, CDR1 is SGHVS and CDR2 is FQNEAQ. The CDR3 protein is CASSLRARDLGNEKLFF. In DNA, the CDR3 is TGTGCCAGCAGCTTAAGAGCCCGGGATTTGGGTAATGAAAAACTGTTTTTT.

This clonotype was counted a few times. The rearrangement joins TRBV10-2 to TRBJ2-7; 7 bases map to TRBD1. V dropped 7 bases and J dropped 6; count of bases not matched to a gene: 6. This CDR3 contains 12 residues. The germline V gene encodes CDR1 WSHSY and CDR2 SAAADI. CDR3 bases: TGCGCCAGCAATGACAGGGATGGCGAGCAGTACTTC. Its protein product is CASNDRDGEQYF.

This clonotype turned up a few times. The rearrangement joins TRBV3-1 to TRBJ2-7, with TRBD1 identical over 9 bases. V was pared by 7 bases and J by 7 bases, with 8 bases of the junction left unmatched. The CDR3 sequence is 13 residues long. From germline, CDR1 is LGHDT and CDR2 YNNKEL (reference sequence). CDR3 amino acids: CASIGDRAEEQYF. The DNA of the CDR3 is TGTGCCAGCATAGGGGACAGGGCGGAAGAGCAGTACTTC.

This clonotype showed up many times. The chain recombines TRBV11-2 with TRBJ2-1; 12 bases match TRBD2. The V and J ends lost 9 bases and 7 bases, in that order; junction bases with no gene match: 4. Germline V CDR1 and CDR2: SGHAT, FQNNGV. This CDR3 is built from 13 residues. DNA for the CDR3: TGTGCCAGTAGACTAGCGGGAGATAATGAGCAGTTCTTC. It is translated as CASRLAGDNEQFF.

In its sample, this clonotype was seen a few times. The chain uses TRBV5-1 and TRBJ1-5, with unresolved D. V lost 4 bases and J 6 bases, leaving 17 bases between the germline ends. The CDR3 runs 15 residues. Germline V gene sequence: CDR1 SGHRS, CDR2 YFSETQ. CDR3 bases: TGCGCCAGCAGCCCAGCTCCGGGGAAGAGTCAGCCCCAGCATTTT. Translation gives CASSPAPGKSQPQHF.

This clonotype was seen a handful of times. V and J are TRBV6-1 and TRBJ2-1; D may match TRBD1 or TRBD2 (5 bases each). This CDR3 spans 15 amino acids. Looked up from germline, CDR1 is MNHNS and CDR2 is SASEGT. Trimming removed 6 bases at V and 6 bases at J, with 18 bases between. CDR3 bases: TGTGCCAGCAGCGACTGGCAGGGAGTCATCAATGAGCAGTTCTTC. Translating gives CASSDWQGVINEQFF.

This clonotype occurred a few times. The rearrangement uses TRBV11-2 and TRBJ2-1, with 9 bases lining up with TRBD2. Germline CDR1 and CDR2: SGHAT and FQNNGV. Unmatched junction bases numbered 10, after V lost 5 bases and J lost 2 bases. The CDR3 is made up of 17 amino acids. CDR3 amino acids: CASSHPSGIGTYNEQFF. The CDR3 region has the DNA TGTGCCAGCAGCCACCCTAGCGGGATAGGTACCTACAATGAGCAGTTCTTC.

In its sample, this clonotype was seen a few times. For the CDR3, the DNA is TGCGCCAGCAGCCAAGATGCCAAGAACACCGGGGAGCTGTTTTTT. It codes for CASSQDAKNTGELFF. The chain couples TRBV4-1 to TRBJ2-2; D is unclear. Germline V gene sequence: CDR1 MGHRA, CDR2 YSYEKL. The CDR3 loop spans 15 amino acids. The V and J ends lost 0 bases and 1 base respectively, with 6 bases between them.

The DNA of the CDR3 is TGCGCCAGCAGCTGGGGCGGGGACAACACCGGGGAGCTGTTTTTT. Translating it yields CASSWGGDNTGELFF. This chain uses TRBV5-1 with TRBJ2-2, with D possibly TRBD2 on 6 matching bases. V lost 3 bases and J lost 2, with 11 bases in between. CDR1 and CDR2 from the germline V gene are SGHRS and YFSETQ. The CDR3 has 15 amino acids.

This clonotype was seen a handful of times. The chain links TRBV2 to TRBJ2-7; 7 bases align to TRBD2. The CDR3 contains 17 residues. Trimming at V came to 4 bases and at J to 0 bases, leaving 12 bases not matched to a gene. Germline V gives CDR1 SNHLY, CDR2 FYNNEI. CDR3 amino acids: CASSVQRDYLISYEQYF. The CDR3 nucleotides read TGTGCCAGCAGTGTTCAGCGGGACTACCTAATCTCCTACGAGCAGTACTTC.

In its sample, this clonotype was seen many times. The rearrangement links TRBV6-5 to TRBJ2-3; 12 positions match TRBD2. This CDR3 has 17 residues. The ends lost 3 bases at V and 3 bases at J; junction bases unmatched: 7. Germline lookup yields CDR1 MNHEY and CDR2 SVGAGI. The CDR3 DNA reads TGTGCCAGCAGTTATTCCCCTAGCGGGGGGGGTACAGATACGCAGTATTTT. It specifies CASSYSPSGGGTDTQYF.

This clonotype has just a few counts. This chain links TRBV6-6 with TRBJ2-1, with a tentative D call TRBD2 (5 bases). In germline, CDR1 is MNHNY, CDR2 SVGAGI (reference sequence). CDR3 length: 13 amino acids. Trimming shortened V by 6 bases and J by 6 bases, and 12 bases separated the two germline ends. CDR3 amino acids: CASRYGESNEQFF. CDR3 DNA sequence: TGTGCCAGCAGATACGGGGAGAGCAATGAGCAGTTCTTC.

The CDR3 reads CASSQERGLGPQHF. Here the CDR3 DNA reads TGCGCCAGCAGCCAAGAAAGGGGCTTAGGGCCCCAGCATTTT. V and J are TRBV4-1 and TRBJ1-5, with D maybe TRBD1 (5 bases). V was cut by 0 bases and J by 9 bases, with 12 bases left in between. The CDR3 runs to 14 residues. Per germline, CDR1 MGHRA and CDR2 YSYEKL.

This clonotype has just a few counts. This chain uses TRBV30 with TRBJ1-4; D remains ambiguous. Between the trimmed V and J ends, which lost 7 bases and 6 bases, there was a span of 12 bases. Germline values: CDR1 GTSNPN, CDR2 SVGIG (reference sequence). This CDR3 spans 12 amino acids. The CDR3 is CASDARHEKLFF. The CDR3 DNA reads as TGTGCCTCCGATGCACGGCATGAAAAACTGTTTTTT.

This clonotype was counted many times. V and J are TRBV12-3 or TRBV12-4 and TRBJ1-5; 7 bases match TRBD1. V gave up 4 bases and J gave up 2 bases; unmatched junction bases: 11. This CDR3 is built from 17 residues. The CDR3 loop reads CASSSDRDGAGNQPQHF. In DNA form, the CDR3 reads TGTGCCAGCAGTTCAGACAGGGATGGGGCGGGCAATCAGCCCCAGCATTTT.

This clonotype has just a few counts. CDR3 sequence reads: CASSQKVNYGYTF. The CDR3, as DNA: TGTGCCAGCAGTCAGAAGGTTAACTATGGCTACACCTTC. This chain links TRBV2 with TRBJ1-2; D uncertain. CDR3 length equals 13 residues. The germline CDR1 and CDR2 sequences are SNHLY and FYNNEI. Trimming removed 5 bases from V and 1 base from J, with 8 bases in between.